This is a list of T cell receptor beta chains from one sample in a study of shared clonotypes between healthy human individuals. TCRdb's table, derived via immunoSEQ multiplex PCR, lists solely in-frame clones and lacks some. Counted here are roughly 1,000,000 clones, approximately 80% occurring once; the ten biggest clones make up about 0.52%. Specimen: memory CD4+ T cells from PBMCs. The source of these receptors is a man between 18 and 29 years old in good health. Some clones in this sample may be carry-over from other donors' samples. Both conserved end residues are part of each CDR3. Fields, in order: D gene, V gene, clone size, J gene, CDR3 protein, CDR3 DNA. D genes are given only for firm matches. Clone size appears in some rows only: once, few, many, or a class for an expanded clone.

D: NA; V: TRBV6-1; size: NA; J: TRBJ2-7; CDR3: CASSPGVSYEQYF; DNA: TGTGCCAGCAGCCCCGGGGTCTCCTACGAGCAGTACTTC
D: TRBD1; V: TRBV7-9; size: NA; J: TRBJ1-3; CDR3: CASSPGQGLSGNTIYF; DNA: TGTGCCAGCAGCCCGGGACAGGGCCTCTCTGGAAACACCATATATTTT
D: TRBD1; V: TRBV4-2; size: NA; J: TRBJ2-7; CDR3: CASSRDRGSTYEQYF; DNA: TGTGCCAGCAGCCGAGACAGGGGAAGTACCTACGAGCAGTACTTC
D: NA; V: TRBV12-5; size: few; J: TRBJ2-5; CDR3: CASGLAIGTDTQYF; DNA: TGTGCTAGTGGTTTGGCTATCGGTACTGATACCCAGTACTTC
D: NA; V: TRBV5-4; size: NA; J: TRBJ1-2; CDR3: CASSLVTESGYTF; DNA: TGTGCCAGCAGCTTGGTCACAGAGAGTGGCTACACCTTC
D: TRBD1; V: TRBV27; size: NA; J: TRBJ1-1; CDR3: CASSPWDREEAFF; DNA: TGTGCCAGCAGCCCCTGGGACAGGGAAGAAGCTTTCTTT
D: NA; V: TRBV27; size: NA; J: TRBJ2-1; CDR3: CASNLAPSAYNEQFF; DNA: TGTGCCAGCAATTTGGCTCCTAGCGCCTACAATGAGCAGTTCTTC
D: NA; V: TRBV4-1; size: NA; J: TRBJ2-7; CDR3: CASSPTPVYEQYF; DNA: TGCGCCAGCAGCCCGACTCCGGTCTACGAGCAGTACTTC
D: NA; V: TRBV7-8; size: NA; J: TRBJ1-1; CDR3: CASSAGGDTEAFF; DNA: TGTGCCAGCAGCGCCGGGGGGGACACTGAAGCTTTCTTT
D: NA; V: TRBV5-8; size: once; J: TRBJ2-5; CDR3: CASSLTTATQYF; DNA: TGTGCCAGCAGCTTGACTACAGCCACCCAGTACTTC
D: NA; V: TRBV11-1; size: NA; J: TRBJ2-1; CDR3: CASSLGRENYNEQFF; DNA: TGTGCCAGCAGCTTAGGACGGGAGAACTACAATGAGCAGTTCTTC
D: NA; V: TRBV5-1; size: NA; J: TRBJ1-1; CDR3: CASSESLTGNTEAFF; DNA: TGCGCCAGCAGCGAATCATTAACAGGGAACACTGAAGCTTTCTTT
D: NA; V: TRBV4-2; size: NA; J: TRBJ2-3; CDR3: CASSQVWLGPRSPPDTQYF; DNA: TGTGCCAGCAGCCAAGTATGGTTGGGACCCCGGTCCCCTCCAGATACGCAGTATTTT
D: NA; V: TRBV5-5; size: NA; J: TRBJ1-2; CDR3: CASSMDLDYGYTF; DNA: TGTGCCAGCAGCATGGACTTAGACTATGGCTACACCTTC
D: NA; V: TRBV6-1; size: NA; J: TRBJ2-3; CDR3: CASRGRDTDTQYF; DNA: TGTGCCTCCAGGGGCAGGGACACAGATACGCAGTATTTT
D: NA; V: TRBV5-8; size: NA; J: TRBJ1-1; CDR3: CASTTQGPTEAFF; DNA: TGTGCCAGCACCACACAGGGTCCGACTGAAGCTTTCTTT
D: NA; V: TRBV7-3; size: NA; J: TRBJ2-5; CDR3: CASSLNGETQYF; DNA: TGTGCCAGCAGCTTAAACGGAGAGACCCAGTACTTC
D: NA; V: TRBV7-2; size: few; J: TRBJ1-1; CDR3: CASSAGGLNTEAFF; DNA: TGTGCCAGCAGCGCCGGGGGATTGAACACTGAAGCTTTCTTT
D: TRBD1; V: TRBV27; size: NA; J: TRBJ2-7; CDR3: CASSLYIGTGKPVRQYF; DNA: TGTGCCAGCAGTTTATACATAGGGACAGGGAAGCCCGTTCGGCAGTACTTC
D: NA; V: TRBV7-8; size: NA; J: TRBJ1-2; CDR3: CASSSTDYGYTF; DNA: TGTGCCAGCAGCTCAACGGACTATGGCTACACCTTC
D: NA; V: TRBV2; size: NA; J: TRBJ2-7; CDR3: CASNFIAEQYF; DNA: TGTGCCAGCAATTTCATAGCGGAGCAGTACTTC
D: NA; V: TRBV28; size: NA; J: TRBJ1-2; CDR3: CASSSTPRVSLYGYTF; DNA: TGTGCCAGCAGTTCAACCCCAAGGGTGTCTCTCTATGGCTACACCTTC
D: NA; V: TRBV5-1; size: NA; J: TRBJ2-7; CDR3: CASSLTWTSYEQYF; DNA: TGCGCCAGCAGCTTGACCTGGACAAGCTACGAGCAGTACTTC
D: NA; V: TRBV5-4; size: NA; J: TRBJ2-2; CDR3: CASSPDSTGELFF; DNA: TGTGCCAGCAGCCCTGACAGTACCGGGGAGCTGTTTTTT
D: TRBD2; V: TRBV28; size: NA; J: TRBJ2-7; CDR3: CAAQGGGRAYEQYF; DNA: TGTGCCGCCCAAGGTGGCGGGAGGGCGTACGAGCAGTACTTC
D: TRBD1; V: TRBV5-1; size: NA; J: TRBJ1-3; CDR3: CASSLLPGGSGNTIYF; DNA: TGCGCCAGCAGCTTGCTTCCAGGGGGATCTGGAAACACCATATATTTT
D: TRBD2; V: TRBV5-1; size: NA; J: TRBJ2-1; CDR3: CASSLSSGIDEQFF; DNA: TGCGCCAGCAGCTTGTCTAGCGGGATCGATGAGCAGTTCTTC
D: NA; V: TRBV7-3; size: NA; J: TRBJ2-2; CDR3: CASSPPLSGELFF; DNA: TGTGCCAGCAGCCCTCCCCTTTCCGGGGAGCTGTTTTTT
D: NA; V: TRBV9; size: NA; J: TRBJ2-1; CDR3: CASRGMGEQFF; DNA: TGTGCCAGCAGGGGGATGGGGGAGCAGTTCTTC
D: TRBD1; V: TRBV5-1; size: once; J: TRBJ2-5; CDR3: CASSPQGPQETQYF; DNA: TGCGCCAGCAGCCCACAGGGGCCCCAAGAGACCCAGTACTTC
D: NA; V: TRBV5-1; size: NA; J: TRBJ2-5; CDR3: CASSLIPGQGKTQYF; DNA: TGCGCCAGCAGCTTGATCCCGGGGCAGGGAAAGACCCAGTACTTC
D: TRBD1; V: TRBV11-1; size: once; J: TRBJ2-2; CDR3: CASSGGQGVIGELFF; DNA: TGTGCCAGCAGCGGCGGACAGGGGGTTATCGGGGAGCTGTTTTTT
D: TRBD1; V: TRBV7-2; size: NA; J: TRBJ2-7; CDR3: CASSPPKGQDLWEQYF; DNA: TGTGCCAGCAGCCCCCCGAAGGGACAGGACCTATGGGAGCAGTACTTC
D: NA; V: TRBV11-2; size: NA; J: TRBJ2-3; CDR3: CASSYWSGDTDTQYF; DNA: TGTGCCAGCAGCTACTGGTCCGGGGACACAGATACGCAGTATTTT
D: TRBD2; V: TRBV4-2; size: NA; J: TRBJ2-7; CDR3: CASSLLASGALAYEQYF; DNA: TGTGCCAGCAGCCTGTTGGCTAGCGGGGCGCTGGCCTACGAGCAGTACTTC
D: TRBD2; V: TRBV23-1; size: once; J: TRBJ2-7; CDR3: CASFAGGPANEQYF; DNA: TGCGCCAGCTTTGCGGGAGGGCCTGCTAACGAGCAGTACTTC
D: NA; V: TRBV21-1; size: NA; J: TRBJ2-7; CDR3: CASNGQKNYEQYF; DNA: TGTGCCAGCAACGGACAGAAAAACTACGAGCAGTACTTC
D: NA; V: TRBV20-1; size: NA; J: TRBJ2-5; CDR3: CSAEPETQYF; DNA: TGCAGTGCCGAACCTGAGACCCAGTACTTC
D: NA; V: TRBV6-1; size: NA; J: TRBJ1-2; CDR3: CASSEIRPYGYTF; DNA: TGTGCCAGCAGTGAAATCCGGCCCTATGGCTACACCTTC
D: TRBD2; V: TRBV9; size: NA; J: TRBJ2-7; CDR3: CASSATSGSEQYF; DNA: TGTGCCAGCAGCGCGACTAGCGGGAGCGAGCAGTACTTC
D: NA; V: TRBV5-1; size: few; J: TRBJ1-3; CDR3: CASRPDVGSGNTIYF; DNA: TGCGCCAGCAGGCCCGATGTTGGCTCTGGAAACACCATATATTTT
D: NA; V: TRBV14; size: NA; J: TRBJ1-3; CDR3: CASSLYPAEVSGNTIYF; DNA: TGTGCCAGCAGCCTCTACCCTGCGGAAGTCTCTGGAAACACCATATATTTT
D: NA; V: TRBV28; size: NA; J: TRBJ2-7; CDR3: CAIQGRGQFSYEQYF; DNA: TGTGCCATCCAAGGTAGAGGACAGTTCTCCTACGAGCAGTACTTC
D: NA; V: TRBV7-3; size: NA; J: TRBJ2-3; CDR3: CASSWTGWADTQYF; DNA: TGTGCCAGCAGCTGGACTGGTTGGGCAGATACGCAGTATTTT
D: NA; V: TRBV11-2; size: once; J: TRBJ1-2; CDR3: CASSDRPTISYTF; DNA: TGTGCCAGCAGCGACCGTCCGACAATCAGCTACACCTTC
D: TRBD2; V: TRBV11-2; size: NA; J: TRBJ2-2; CDR3: CASSRLTSGRAGTGELFF; DNA: TGTGCCAGCAGCCGCTTGACTAGCGGGAGGGCGGGGACCGGGGAGCTGTTTTTT
D: NA; V: TRBV25-1; size: NA; J: TRBJ1-1; CDR3: CASSESVNRESSTEAFF; DNA: TGTGCCAGCAGTGAATCCGTCAACAGGGAATCGAGCACTGAAGCTTTCTTT
D: TRBD1; V: TRBV6-1; size: NA; J: TRBJ1-1; CDR3: CATGQGMNTEAFF; DNA: TGTGCCACCGGACAGGGGATGAACACTGAAGCTTTCTTT
D: TRBD1; V: TRBV6-5; size: few; J: TRBJ2-7; CDR3: CASRRTGSYEQYF; DNA: TGTGCCAGCAGGCGGACAGGATCCTACGAGCAGTACTTC
D: NA; V: TRBV7-3; size: once; J: TRBJ2-2; CDR3: CASSLSVPGNTGELFF; DNA: TGTGCCAGCAGCTTAAGCGTTCCAGGGAACACCGGGGAGCTGTTTTTT
D: NA; V: TRBV25-1; size: NA; J: TRBJ2-5; CDR3: CASSEWETQYF; DNA: TGTGCCAGCAGTGAGTGGGAGACCCAGTACTTC
D: NA; V: TRBV28; size: once; J: TRBJ2-1; CDR3: CASGGREIFSEQFF; DNA: TGTGCCTCCGGGGGGCGGGAGATTTTTTCTGAGCAGTTCTTC
D: NA; V: TRBV18; size: NA; J: TRBJ1-1; CDR3: CASSPLGGSYTEAFF; DNA: TGTGCCAGCTCACCACTTGGGGGTTCGTATACTGAAGCTTTCTTT
D: NA; V: TRBV28; size: once; J: TRBJ2-6; CDR3: CASRSLHSGANVLTF; DNA: TGTGCCAGCCGTTCTCTCCACTCTGGGGCCAACGTCCTGACTTTC